The entry below describes one T cell receptor (beta chain). Germline CDR1 is SEHNR and CDR2 is FQNEAQ (reference sequence). The CDR3 runs to 14 residues. Trimming cost V 10 bases and J 5 bases; bases outside gene matches: 7. This specimen belongs to a study of blood T cell repertoires in COVID-19. In the source study's methods: Amplification with reference gene primers provided the estimates of nucleated cell counts. Sequencing was performed with immunoSEQ multiplex PCR; in TCRdb, only in-frame clones are kept and a portion is missing. The D gene and trimming were derived from the DNA, and the V and J assignments and clone size from that table. This sample has more than 300,000 clones, with more than 85% found just once. The cohort comprised adults aged about 18 to 100 years residing in under 30 US areas. Participants had their cohort set by participant-reported clinical history. A PCR-confirmed or clinician-diagnosed COVID-19 case had contacted exposed participants within 2 weeks of entry.

This clonotype originated in a woman aged 25 to 39 who had been exposed to COVID-19. The sample consisted of PBMCs or T cells enriched from blood (not recorded which). This sequence joins TRBV7-9 and TRBJ2-2; the match to TRBD1 covers 10 bases. The CDR3 protein is CAIKTGGTTGELFF. The DNA for the CDR3 is TGTGCCATAAAGACAGGGGGCACAACCGGGGAGCTGTTTTTT.